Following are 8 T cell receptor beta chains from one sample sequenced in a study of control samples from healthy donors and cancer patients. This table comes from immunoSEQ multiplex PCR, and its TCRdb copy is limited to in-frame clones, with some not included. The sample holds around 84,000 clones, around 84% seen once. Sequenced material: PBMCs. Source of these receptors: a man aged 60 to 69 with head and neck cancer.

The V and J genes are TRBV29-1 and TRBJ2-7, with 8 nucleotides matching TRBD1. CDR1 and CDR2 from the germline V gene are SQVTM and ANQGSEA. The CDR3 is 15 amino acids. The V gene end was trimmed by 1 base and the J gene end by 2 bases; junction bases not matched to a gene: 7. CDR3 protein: CSVEGVDRVPYEQYF. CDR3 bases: TGCAGCGTTGAAGGGGTGGACAGGGTACCCTACGAGCAGTACTTC.

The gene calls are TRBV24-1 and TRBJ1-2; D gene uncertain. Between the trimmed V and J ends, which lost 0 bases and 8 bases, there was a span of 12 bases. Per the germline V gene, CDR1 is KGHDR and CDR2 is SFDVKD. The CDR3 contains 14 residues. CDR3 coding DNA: TGTGCCACCAGTGATTTGAATTGGTCCGGCGGCTACACCTTC. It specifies CATSDLNWSGGYTF.

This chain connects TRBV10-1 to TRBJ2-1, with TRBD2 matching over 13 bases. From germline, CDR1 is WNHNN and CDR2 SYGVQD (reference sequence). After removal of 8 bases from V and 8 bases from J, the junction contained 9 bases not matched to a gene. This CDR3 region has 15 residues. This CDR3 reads CASGTGTSGKDEQFF. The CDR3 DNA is TGCGCCAGCGGGACCGGGACTAGCGGGAAGGATGAGCAGTTCTTC.

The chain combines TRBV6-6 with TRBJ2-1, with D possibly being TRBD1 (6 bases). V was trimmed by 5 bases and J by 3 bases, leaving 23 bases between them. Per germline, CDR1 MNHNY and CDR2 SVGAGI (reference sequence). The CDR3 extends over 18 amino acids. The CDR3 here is CASSLLRDTRRGYNEQFF. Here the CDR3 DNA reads TGTGCCAGCAGTCTACTACGGGACACAAGAAGGGGCTACAATGAGCAGTTCTTC.

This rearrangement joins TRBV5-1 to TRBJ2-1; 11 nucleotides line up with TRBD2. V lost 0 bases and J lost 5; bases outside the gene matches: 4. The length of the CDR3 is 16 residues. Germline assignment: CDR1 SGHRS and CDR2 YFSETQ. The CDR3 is CASSLEVTSGNNEQFF. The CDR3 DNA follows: TGCGCCAGCAGCTTGGAGGTGACTAGCGGGAACAATGAGCAGTTCTTC.

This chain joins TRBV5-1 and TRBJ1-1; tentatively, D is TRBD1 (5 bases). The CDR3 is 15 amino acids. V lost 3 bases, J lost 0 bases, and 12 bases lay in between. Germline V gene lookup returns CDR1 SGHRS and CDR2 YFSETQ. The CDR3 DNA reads TGCGCCAGCAGCTCCCTCGGGGCGCTGAACACTGAAGCTTTCTTT. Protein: CASSSLGALNTEAFF.

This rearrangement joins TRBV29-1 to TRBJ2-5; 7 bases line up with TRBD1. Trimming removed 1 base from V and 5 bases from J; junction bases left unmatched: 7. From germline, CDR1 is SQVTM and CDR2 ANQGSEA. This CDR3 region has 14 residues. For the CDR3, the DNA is TGCAGCGTTGAAGGAGGGGGCCGGGCCGAGACCCAGTACTTC. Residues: CSVEGGGRAETQYF.

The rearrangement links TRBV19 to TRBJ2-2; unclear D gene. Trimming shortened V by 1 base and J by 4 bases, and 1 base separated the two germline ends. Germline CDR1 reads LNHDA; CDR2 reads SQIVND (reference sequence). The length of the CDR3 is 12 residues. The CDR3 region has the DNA TGTGCCAGTAGTATAGGCACCGGGGAGCTGTTTTTT. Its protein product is CASSIGTGELFF.